These T cell receptor beta chains were read from a single sample in a study of T cell responses to AZD1222 COVID-19 vaccine. Generated by immunoSEQ multiplex PCR, the TCRdb table keeps only in-frame clones and is missing some. The sample includes around 100,000 clones, around nine tenths of them seen just once. Sequenced here: peripheral blood, sampled on day 0 of AZD1222 vaccination. The receptors were gathered from an adult in good health. The CDR3 runs from the conserved cysteine through the conserved F or W. The D gene is left open where the match is weak. Size is stated for part of the rows, as once, few or many counts, or as a class when the clone is expanded.

CDR3 length	V gene	clone size	D gene	J gene	CDR3 DNA	CDR3 protein
15	TRBV28	.	.	TRBJ1-5	TGTGCCAGCAGTTTCGGGGGGGAGAGCAATCAGCCCCAGCATTTT	CASSFGGESNQPQHF
15	TRBV5-5	.	.	TRBJ1-2	TGTGCCAGCAGCTTGGTTCGGCCAGACGGCTATGGCTACACCTTC	CASSLVRPDGYGYTF
16	TRBV7-8	.	TRBD1	TRBJ2-4	TGTGCCAGCAGCGGGGACAGGGGGCGATGGGAAAACATTCAGTACTTC	CASSGDRGRWENIQYF
15	TRBV19	.	.	TRBJ2-3	TGTGCCAGTAGTACTGGGGGGGGGCCAGCAGATACGCAGTATTTT	CASSTGGGPADTQYF
14	TRBV21-1	.	.	TRBJ1-3	TGTGCCAGCAGTACAGGGAGCTCTGGAAACACCATATATTTT	CASSTGSSGNTIYF
17	TRBV21-1	few	.	TRBJ1-6	TGTGCCAGCAGCCTGCGGGACAGGGGGTCTCAGAATTCACCCCTCCACTTT	CASSLRDRGSQNSPLHF
13	TRBV24-1	.	.	TRBJ1-1	TGTGCCACCAGGGGGACTGGGAACACTGAAGCTTTCTTT	CATRGTGNTEAFF
13	TRBV2	.	.	TRBJ2-7	TGTGCCAGCAGTGGGGTTTGGGCTAGCGAGCAGTACTTC	CASSGVWASEQYF
15	TRBV28	once	.	TRBJ2-7	TGTGCCAGCAGTCTACTCGGCGAGAGCTCCTACGAGCAGTACTTC	CASSLLGESSYEQYF
13	TRBV27	.	TRBD1	TRBJ1-5	TGTGCCAGCAGTTGGGGACAGGCAGGGCCCCAGCATTTT	CASSWGQAGPQHF
13	TRBV12-3/TRBV12-4	.	.	TRBJ1-3	TGTGCCAGCAGTCTCGACAGGGGAAACACCATATATTTT	CASSLDRGNTIYF
13	TRBV12-3/TRBV12-4	.	.	TRBJ1-2	TGTGCCAGCAGGCCTGGACAGAACTATGGCTACACCTTC	CASRPGQNYGYTF
15	TRBV25-1	.	TRBD2	TRBJ2-7	TGTGCCAGCAGTCCTTCGCGGGGGGTATTGAGCGAGCAGTACTTC	CASSPSRGVLSEQYF
13	TRBV7-9	.	.	TRBJ1-1	TGTGCCAGCAGCCCCCGCGGGGGCACTGAAGCTTTCTTT	CASSPRGGTEAFF
15	TRBV19	.	TRBD1	TRBJ1-2	TGTGCCAGTAGTATCCACGGGACAGGGGCCAAAGGCTACACCTTC	CASSIHGTGAKGYTF
16	TRBV5-1	.	.	TRBJ2-3	TGCGCCAGCAGCTTGTATCCCCCAGGGAGCACAGATACGCAGTATTTT	CASSLYPPGSTDTQYF
17	TRBV3-1/TRBV3-2	.	TRBD2	TRBJ2-1	TGTGCCAGCAGCCAAGTTTGGACTAGCCGAGGCTACAATGAGCAGTTCTTC	CASSQVWTSRGYNEQFF
15	TRBV4-3	.	.	TRBJ1-4	TGCGCCAGCAGCCAAGCAGGGACTGGTCATGAAAAACTGTTTTTT	CASSQAGTGHEKLFF
14	TRBV7-9	.	.	TRBJ2-5	TGTGCCAGCAGCTTCGACCGGTTCCAAGAGACCCAGTACTTC	CASSFDRFQETQYF
15	TRBV5-1	.	.	TRBJ2-7	TGCGCCAGCAGCCCAGGGGACCGTCCACACCTTGGGCAGTACTTC	CASSPGDRPHLGQYF
16	TRBV9	.	TRBD2	TRBJ2-1	TGTGCCAGCAGCGTCGTAGCGGGAGGGACTTACAATGAGCAGTTCTTC	CASSVVAGGTYNEQFF
13	TRBV12-5	.	.	TRBJ2-5	TGTGCTAGTGGTTTTAACCTGGGAGAGACCCAGTACTTC	CASGFNLGETQYF
14	TRBV6-6	.	.	TRBJ2-5	TGTGCCAGCAGTTACCCCCCGGGGGAAGAGACCCAGTACTTC	CASSYPPGEETQYF